These 5 T cell receptor beta chains originate from one sample sequenced in a study of cytomegalovirus exposure and HLA in healthy donors (dated by TCRdb to 2017 to 2019). The library was generated by the immunoSEQ multiplex PCR assay. For the multiplex PCR, a mixture combining 60 forward primers for TCR Vbeta segments and 13 reverse primers for TCR Jbeta segments was used. TCRdb limited this immuneACCESS table to in-frame rearrangements with V and J called. A share of clones is missing; checked studies link under half to unresolved V genes, and the rest is unexplained. The sample records around 37,000 clones, more than 65% of which are singletons. The top ten clonotypes cover 2.5% to 3.5% of the sample. The specimen was PBMCs. These receptors were taken from a man in his forties or fifties in good health and CMV-seronegative.

The rearrangement joins TRBV4-2 to TRBJ2-3; 8 bases map to TRBD2. V gave up 2 bases and J gave up 4 bases; unmatched junction bases: 5. The CDR3 totals 15 residues. The germline CDR1 and CDR2 sequences are LGHNA and YNFKEQ. This CDR3 is CASSQSGGESDTQYF. The CDR3 nucleotides read TGTGCCAGCAGCCAATCGGGGGGGGAGTCAGATACGCAGTATTTT.

This rearrangement joins TRBV7-8 to TRBJ2-1; 7 nucleotides agree with TRBD2. CDR3 length: 14 residues. Germline CDR1 reads SGHVS; CDR2 reads FQNEAQ. The junction had 1 base not matched to a gene; V was cut back by 0 bases and J by 5 bases. CDR3: CASSLAGLHNEQFF. CDR3 bases: TGTGCCAGCAGCTTAGCGGGACTACACAATGAGCAGTTCTTC. Full variable domain (rest looked up from reference TRBV7-8 and TRBJ2-1): GAGVSQSPRYKVAKRGQDVALRCDPISGHVSLFWYQQALGQGPEFLTYFQNEAQLDKSGLPSDRFFAERPEGSVSTLKIQRTQQEDSAVYLCASSLAGLHNEQFFGPGTRLTVL.

The chain carries TRBV19 and TRBJ2-2; D is unclear. Germline V gene data show CDR1 as LNHDA and CDR2 as SQIVND (reference sequence). Trimming cost V 0 bases and J 5 bases, with 4 bases left between them. CDR3 length: 13 residues. CDR3 amino acids: CASSIDMTGELFF. The CDR3 DNA follows: TGTGCCAGTAGTATAGATATGACCGGGGAGCTGTTTTTT.

V and J are TRBV27 and TRBJ2-2, with D perhaps TRBD2 (6 bases). The CDR3 runs to 17 residues. CDR1 and CDR2 from the germline V gene are MNHEY and SMNVEV (reference sequence). V lost 2 bases, J lost 2 bases, and 15 bases lay in between. The CDR3 sequence is CASSLAPFGGNTGELFF. DNA for the CDR3: TGTGCCAGCAGTTTAGCCCCCTTCGGGGGAAACACCGGGGAGCTGTTTTTT.

As regards this clone: Mismatch with germline at one junction end may stem from a read error. The chain joins TRBV7-9 to TRBJ2-7; D perhaps matches TRBD2 (7 bases). CDR3 length: 11 residues. Germline CDR1 reads SEHNR; CDR2 reads FQNEAQ (reference sequence). Here the CDR3 reads CTSRRGGEQYF. The CDR3 DNA follows: TGTACCAGCAGGAGGGGGGGCGAGCAGTACTTC.